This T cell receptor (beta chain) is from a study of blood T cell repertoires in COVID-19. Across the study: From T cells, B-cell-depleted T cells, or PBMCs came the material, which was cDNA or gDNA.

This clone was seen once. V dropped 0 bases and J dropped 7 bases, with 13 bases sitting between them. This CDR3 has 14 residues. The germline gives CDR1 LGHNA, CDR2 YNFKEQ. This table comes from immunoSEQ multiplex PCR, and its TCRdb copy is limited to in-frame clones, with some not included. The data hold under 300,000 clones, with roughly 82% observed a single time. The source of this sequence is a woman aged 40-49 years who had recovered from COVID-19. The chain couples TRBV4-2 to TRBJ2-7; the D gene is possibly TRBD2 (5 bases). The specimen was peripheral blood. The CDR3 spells CASSQDGLAFEQYF. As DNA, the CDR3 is TGTGCCAGCAGCCAAGATGGTCTAGCTTTTGAGCAGTACTTC.